The 32 T cell receptor beta chains below were found in one sample sequenced in a study of CD8 T cells in Susac syndrome. With random hexamers, reverse transcription was performed on roughly 0.5 to 1 ug of RNA. MiXCR, applied by TCRdb to the immunoSEQ multiplex PCR reads, yields one record per CDR3 protein. The sample yields around 150,000 distinct CDR3 sequences, approximately 95% seen once. Sequencing input: CD8+ T cells from PBMCs. Receptors originate from a human donor with Susac syndrome.

This chain connects TRBV29-1 to TRBJ2-7, with 8 bases fitting TRBD1. The CDR3 consists of 15 residues. Per the germline V gene, CDR1 is SQVTM and CDR2 is ANQGSEA. V was pared by 0 bases and J by 2 bases, with 6 bases of the junction left unmatched. CDR3 DNA: TGCAGCGTTGAAGACGGGGACAGGAGGCCCTACGAGCAGTACTTC. This encodes CSVEDGDRRPYEQYF.

This chain joins TRBV27 and TRBJ2-1; tentative D call: TRBD2 (5 bases). Germline V CDR1 and CDR2: MNHEY, SMNVEV (reference sequence). The CDR3 runs 15 residues. The V gene lost 3 bases and the J gene lost 10 bases, with 19 bases spanning the gap. The CDR3 loop is CASSFSGNGGEEQFF. The DNA for the CDR3 is TGTGCCAGCAGTTTTAGTGGAAACGGAGGAGAAGAGCAGTTCTTC.

The chain is built from TRBV6-1 and TRBJ2-5, with a possible D match to TRBD2 (5 bases). This CDR3 region has 13 residues. Per germline, CDR1 MNHNS and CDR2 SASEGT. V was clipped by 6 bases and J by 4 bases, with 12 bases between them. Here the CDR3 DNA reads TGTGCCAGCAGGTCACTAGGAAGAGAGACCCAGTACTTC. Amino acid sequence: CASRSLGRETQYF.

The CDR3 DNA is TGTGCAAGACACCGCATCGTGGGCTATAGCAATCAGCCCCAGCATTTT. Protein product: CARHRIVGYSNQPQHF. The gene calls are TRBV12-2 and TRBJ1-5. TRBV12-2 corresponds to a pseudogene. The CDR3 runs 16 residues.

The chain couples TRBV27 to TRBJ2-4; 7 positions agree with TRBD2. Trimming at V came to 4 bases and at J to 9 bases, leaving 0 bases not matched to a gene. This CDR3 contains 11 residues. The germline V gene encodes CDR1 MNHEY and CDR2 SMNVEV (reference sequence). The CDR3 loop reads CASSSGGIQYF. The CDR3 region has the DNA TGTGCCAGCAGTTCGGGAGGCATTCAGTACTTC.

The chain employs TRBV9 and TRBJ1-2; the D is unclear. V gave up 4 bases and J gave up 6 bases, with 13 bases separating them. Germline V gene lookup returns CDR1 SGDLS and CDR2 YYNGEE. The CDR3 covers 13 residues. The CDR3 here is CASSSGGLDGYTF. The CDR3 bases are TGTGCCAGCAGCTCCGGTGGTCTGGATGGCTACACCTTC.

The chain uses TRBV6-5 and TRBJ1-5, with D possibly being TRBD1 (6 bases). Trimming removed 2 bases at V and 5 bases at J, with 10 bases between. Germline CDR1 reads MNHEY; CDR2 reads SVGAGI. This CDR3 is 14 amino acids long. The CDR3 nucleotides are TGTGCCAGCAGTTACCGAGGGGGGGATCAGCCCCAGCATTTT. Translation: CASSYRGGDQPQHF.

As to this clonotype: A junction end diverges from the germline sequence, so it may reflect a read error. V gene TRBV7-7 combines with J gene TRBJ2-5; no firm D call. The CDR3 totals 13 residues. Germline V gene sequence: CDR1 SSHAT, CDR2 FNYEAQ (reference sequence). CDR3 residues: CASSLSSAETQYF. The CDR3 nucleotides read TGTGCTAGCAGCTTATCATCAGCCGAGACCCAGTACTTC.

The gene calls are TRBV4-1 and TRBJ1-1; 11 nucleotides align to TRBD1. This CDR3 comprises 12 residues. Germline V lookup: CDR1 MGHRA, CDR2 YSYEKL. V shed 8 bases, J shed 8 bases, and the junction held 4 bases outside the gene matches. The CDR3 loop is CASRGTGGEAFF. In DNA, the CDR3 is TGCGCCAGCCGTGGGACAGGGGGGGAAGCTTTCTTT.

The chain couples TRBV6-5 to TRBJ2-7, with 7 bases identical to TRBD1. Per the germline V gene, CDR1 is MNHEY and CDR2 is SVGAGI. CDR3 length: 13 residues. V gave up 0 bases and J gave up 7 bases; unmatched junction bases: 3. DNA of the CDR3: TGTGCCAGCAGTTACTCGGGACAGAATGAGCAGTACTTC. The encoded protein is CASSYSGQNEQYF.

This chain joins TRBV12-5 and TRBJ1-1; TRBD1 is a possible D gene (6 bases). The germline V gene encodes CDR1 LGHNT and CDR2 FRNRAP. The V end lost 5 bases, the J end lost 0 bases, and 7 bases lay between the germline ends. This CDR3 has 13 amino acids. CDR3 sequence reads: CASGGQMNTEAFF. For the CDR3, the DNA is TGTGCTAGTGGTGGACAGATGAACACTGAAGCTTTCTTT.

CDR3 nucleotide sequence: TGTGCCAGCAGTTCAGGGACAGGGGGAGTGAGGGAGCAGTACTTC. Translation gives CASSSGTGGVREQYF. The J gene is TRBJ2-7, the V gene TRBV28, with 11 bases fitting TRBD1. The CDR3 spans 15 residues. The germline CDR1 and CDR2 sequences are MDHEN and SYDVKM. The ends lost 4 bases at V and 7 bases at J; junction bases unmatched: 9.

J is TRBJ2-1 and V is TRBV20-1; D unclear. The CDR3 extends over 15 amino acids. The germline CDR1 and CDR2 sequences are DFQATT and SNEGSKA (reference sequence). Trimming shortened V by 0 bases and J by 2 bases, and 11 bases separated the two germline ends. The CDR3: CSARDFQSAYNEQFF. CDR3 nucleotides: TGCAGTGCTAGAGATTTTCAGTCAGCCTACAATGAGCAGTTCTTC.

The chain employs TRBV9 and TRBJ1-1; 9 bases agree with TRBD1. The CDR3 totals 14 residues. The germline gives CDR1 SGDLS, CDR2 YYNGEE. V trimming: 6 bases; J trimming: 5 bases; junction bases outside the gene matches: 8. The CDR3 DNA follows: TGTGCCAGCACACCGACAGGGGGAGTTACTGAAGCTTTCTTT. Residues: CASTPTGGVTEAFF.

V gene TRBV11-3 combines with J gene TRBJ2-7, with D perhaps TRBD1 (5 bases). This CDR3 has 13 residues. Looked up from germline, CDR1 is SGHNT and CDR2 is YENEEA. Between the trimmed V and J ends, which lost 0 bases and 3 bases, there was a span of 6 bases. This chain's CDR3 is CASSLDTGYEQYF. CDR3 in DNA: TGTGCCAGCAGCTTAGATACAGGCTACGAGCAGTACTTC.

The chain has TRBV27 and TRBJ1-2; no clear D gene. The CDR3 covers 13 residues. V was shortened by 3 bases and J by 2 bases, with 7 bases between the two germline ends. CDR1 MNHEY and CDR2 SMNVEV come from the germline V gene (reference sequence). CDR3 DNA sequence: TGTGCCAGCAGTTTTGGGCTGAACTATGGCTACACCTTC. It translates to CASSFGLNYGYTF.

This clonotype was seen just once. The chain links TRBV20-1 to TRBJ2-2; 7 nucleotides match TRBD2. Germline CDR1 and CDR2: DFQATT and SNEGSKA (reference sequence). The CDR3 sequence is 15 residues long. The V gene end was trimmed by 1 base and the J gene end by 7 bases; junction bases not matched to a gene: 9. The DNA for the CDR3 is TGCAGTGCTAGAGCATGGGGAGGGCTTGGCGGGGAGCTGTTTTTT. As protein: CSARAWGGLGGELFF.

The chain recombines TRBV7-6 with TRBJ2-1; 14 bases line up with TRBD2. Germline V gives CDR1 SGHVS, CDR2 FNYEAQ. Trimming took 5 bases from V and 0 from J; bases not matched to a gene: 9. CDR3 size: 19 residues. CDR3 nucleotide sequence: TGTGCCAGCAGCCCTCCGGGACTAGCGGGAGAGAGCTCCTACAATGAGCAGTTCTTC. It codes for CASSPPGLAGESSYNEQFF.

This chain joins TRBV4-1 and TRBJ1-1, with D tentatively TRBD1 (6 bases). Germline assignment: CDR1 MGHRA and CDR2 YSYEKL. The CDR3 has 15 residues. V was pared by 4 bases and J by 4 bases, with 16 bases between. CDR3 DNA: TGCGCCAGCAGCCTATCACAGGGTGGGGGCACTGAAGCTTTCTTT. Its translation is CASSLSQGGGTEAFF.

The chain uses TRBV20-1 and TRBJ1-4; unclear D gene. From germline, CDR1 is DFQATT and CDR2 SNEGSKA (reference sequence). The CDR3 covers 10 residues. Trimming stripped 6 bases from V and 8 bases from J, with 7 bases between. The CDR3 bases are TGCAGTGCCTTAGAAGAAAAACTGTTTTTT. This gives the protein CSALEEKLFF.

This clonotype was observed once. The chain combines TRBV27 with TRBJ2-6; 9 bases agree with TRBD1. The germline V gene has CDR1 MNHEY and CDR2 SMNVEV (reference sequence). The CDR3 runs to 17 residues. Trimming took 4 bases from V and 8 from J; bases not matched to a gene: 12. The CDR3 here is CASSSRQGDDSTNVLTF. In nucleotides, the CDR3 is TGTGCCAGCAGTTCCAGACAGGGGGACGACTCGACCAACGTCCTGACTTTC. Filled out from reference TRBV27 and TRBJ2-6, the complete variable domain reads EAQVTQNPRYLITVTGKKLTVTCSQNMNHEYMSWYRQDPGLGLRQIYYSMNVEVTDKGDVPEGYKVSRKEKRNFPLILESPSPNQTSLYFCASSSRQGDDSTNVLTFGAGSRLTVL.

The rearrangement uses TRBV19 and TRBJ2-5, with 7 bases matching TRBD1. CDR1 is LNHDA, CDR2 SQIVND, per germline (reference sequence). Germline trimming cut 11 bases from V and 2 bases from J; bases unmatched to any gene: 5. The CDR3 runs to 12 residues. The CDR3 nucleotides are TGTGCCTCTGGACAGGAACAAGAGACCCAGTACTTC. It is translated as CASGQEQETQYF.

V is TRBV5-1 and J is TRBJ2-5, with 8 bases fitting TRBD2. With V trimmed by 1 base and J by 2 bases, 4 bases remained unmatched. CDR1 is SGHRS, CDR2 YFSETQ, per germline. CDR3 length: 15 amino acids. CDR3 sequence: CASSLSGGTQETQYF. The CDR3 region has the DNA TGCGCCAGCAGCTTGTCGGGAGGGACACAAGAGACCCAGTACTTC.

V and J are TRBV7-8 and TRBJ2-3; TRBD2 matches 11 bases. This CDR3 contains 15 residues. The ends lost 10 bases at V and 3 bases at J; junction bases unmatched: 9. Germline values: CDR1 SGHVS, CDR2 FQNEAQ. CDR3 residues: CAITTSGMRTDTQYF. The CDR3 nucleotides are TGTGCCATCACGACTAGCGGGATGAGGACAGATACGCAGTATTTT. Looking up the rest from reference TRBV7-8 and TRBJ2-3 gives the full variable domain: GAGVSQSPRYKVAKRGQDVALRCDPISGHVSLFWYQQALGQGPEFLTYFQNEAQLDKSGLPSDRFFAERPEGSVSTLKIQRTQQEDSAVYLCAITTSGMRTDTQYFGPGTRLTVL.

V and J are TRBV7-9 and TRBJ2-7; 8 positions agree with TRBD1. Germline V gene lookup returns CDR1 SEHNR and CDR2 FQNEAQ (reference sequence). The V segment lost 5 bases and the J segment 6 bases; nucleotides outside the gene matches: 12. The CDR3 has 15 amino acids. CDR3 DNA: TGTGCCAGCAGCCAAGAGACAGGGGCCCTTGCCGAGCAGTACTTC. Its protein product is CASSQETGALAEQYF.

J is TRBJ2-3 and V is TRBV24-1; tentative D call: TRBD2 (6 bases). V was cut by 3 bases and J by 5 bases, with 8 bases left in between. CDR3 length: 13 residues. Germline V CDR1 and CDR2: KGHDR, SFDVKD. This chain's CDR3 is CATSDLRGDTQYF. CDR3 DNA: TGTGCCACCAGTGATCTGCGGGGAGATACGCAGTATTTT.

The gene calls are TRBV25-1 and TRBJ2-7; possible D gene TRBD2, 5 bases. The CDR3 runs to 14 residues. From germline, CDR1 is MGHDK and CDR2 SYGVNS. V was pared by 6 bases and J by 4 bases, with 16 bases between. The CDR3, as DNA: TGTGCCAGCAGCGTCGGGATGCCGCTTTACGAGCAGTACTTC. Protein sequence: CASSVGMPLYEQYF.

V usage is TRBV19 and J usage is TRBJ2-4; D not resolved. The CDR3 loop spans 15 amino acids. Germline V gene sequence: CDR1 LNHDA, CDR2 SQIVND (reference sequence). The ends were cut back, 8 bases at V and 0 bases at J, with 14 bases in the middle. The CDR3 sequence: CASLTSPAAKNIQYF. The CDR3 DNA follows: TGTGCCAGTTTAACCTCGCCCGCAGCCAAAAACATTCAGTACTTC. Full variable domain (outside the CDR3, taken from reference TRBV19 and TRBJ2-4): DGGITQSPKYLFRKEGQNVTLSCEQNLNHDAMYWYRQDPGQGLRLIYYSQIVNDFQKGDIAEGYSVSREKKESFPLTVTSAQKNPTAFYLCASLTSPAAKNIQYFGAGTRLSVL.

The chain carries TRBV13 and TRBJ2-1; 7 positions match TRBD1. Germline CDR1 and CDR2: PRHDT and FYEKMQ (reference sequence). V lost 0 bases to trimming and J lost 12 bases; unmatched junction nucleotides: 14. This CDR3 contains 16 residues. CDR3 DNA sequence: TGTGCCAGCAGCTTAGGGGGACAGACAGAATCCTCGAGGCAGTTCTTC. This translates into CASSLGGQTESSRQFF.

This clonotype has a single count. J is TRBJ2-1 and V is TRBV5-1; D unresolved. Trimming pared 4 bases from V and 4 bases from J, leaving 15 bases between. This CDR3 comprises 15 residues. Germline V gene sequence: CDR1 SGHRS, CDR2 YFSETQ. CDR3 sequence: CASSPFKFIYNEQFF. Here the CDR3 DNA reads TGCGCCAGCAGCCCTTTCAAGTTTATTTACAATGAGCAGTTCTTC. The full variable domain, with the rest looked up from reference TRBV5-1 and TRBJ2-1, is KAGVTQTPRYLIKTRGQQVTLSCSPISGHRSVSWYQQTPGQGLQFLFEYFSETQRNKGNFPGRFSGRQFSNSRSEMNVSTLELGDSALYLCASSPFKFIYNEQFFGPGTRLTVL.

The chain carries TRBV9 and TRBJ2-3, with D perhaps TRBD2 (5 bases). The CDR3 has 17 amino acids. In germline, CDR1 is SGDLS, CDR2 YYNGEE. With 0 bases removed from V and 4 bases from J, the gap between germline ends came to 18 bases. CDR3 sequence reads: CASSVEGLAWFADTQYF. In DNA, the CDR3 is TGTGCCAGCAGCGTAGAGGGTCTAGCCTGGTTCGCAGATACGCAGTATTTT.

This chain uses TRBV6-1 with TRBJ2-7; TRBD1 matches 10 bases. The CDR3 is made up of 14 amino acids. V was pared by 4 bases and J by 7 bases, with 7 bases of the junction left unmatched. CDR1 MNHNS and CDR2 SASEGT come from the germline V gene. The CDR3 DNA follows: TGTGCCAGCAGTGCCGGCGGGACAGGGGAAGAGCAGTACTTC. It translates to CASSAGGTGEEQYF.